This TCR beta chain originates from a study of CD8 T cells in ankylosing spondylitis. Study observations and caveats: Some of the motif variants had earlier been found in reactive arthritis patients' fluid and blood. Within peripheral blood, clones linked to disease were CD8+ and relatively rare.

Quantitative 5'-RACE with molecular barcodes produced the TCR beta libraries. Using its own MiXCR run on the 5' RACE reads, TCRdb lists one record per CDR3 protein. This sample yields 200,000 to 250,000 distinct CDR3 sequences, of which roughly a tenth are seen a single time; under 8% belongs to the top ten. There are 14 residues in the CDR3. Germline V CDR1 and CDR2: MNHEY, SMNVEV (reference sequence). Trimming took 7 bases from V and 2 from J, leaving 13 bases between them. For this clonotype: Its matching antigen is unknown.

The specimen was blood, either unsorted or a sorted T cell fraction (not recorded which). The sequence was collected from a male donor with ankylosing spondylitis or in good health (not recorded which). The chain couples TRBV27 to TRBJ2-3, with unresolved D. This CDR3 reads CASKVATNTDTQYF. CDR3 coding DNA: TGTGCCAGCAAGGTCGCGACGAACACAGATACGCAGTATTTT.